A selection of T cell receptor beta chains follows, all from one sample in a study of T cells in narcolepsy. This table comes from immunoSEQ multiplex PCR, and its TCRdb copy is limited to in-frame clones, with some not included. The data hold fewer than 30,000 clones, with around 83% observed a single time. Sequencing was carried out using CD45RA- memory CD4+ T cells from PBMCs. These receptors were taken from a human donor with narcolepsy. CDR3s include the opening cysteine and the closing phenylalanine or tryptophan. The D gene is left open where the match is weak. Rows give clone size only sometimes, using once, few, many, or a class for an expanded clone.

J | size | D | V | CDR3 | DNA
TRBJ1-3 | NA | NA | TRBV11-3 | CASSLDRIGNSSGNTIYF | TGTGCCAGCAGCTTAGATCGAATAGGCAACAGCTCTGGAAACACCATATATTTT
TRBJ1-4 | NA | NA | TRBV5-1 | CASSLVGPRATNEKLFF | TGCGCCAGCAGCTTGGTAGGACCGCGAGCAACTAATGAAAAACTGTTTTTT
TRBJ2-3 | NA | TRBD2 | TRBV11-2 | CASSLLAGSTDTQYF | TGTGCCAGCAGCTTACTAGCGGGAAGCACAGATACGCAGTATTTT
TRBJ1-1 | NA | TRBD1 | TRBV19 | CASKRQGPNTEAFF | TGTGCCAGTAAAAGACAGGGGCCGAACACTGAAGCTTTCTTT
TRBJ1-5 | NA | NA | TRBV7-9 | CASSLGQSNQPQHF | TGTGCCAGCAGCTTAGGGCAGTCCAATCAGCCCCAGCATTTT
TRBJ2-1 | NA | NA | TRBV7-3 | CASSPTQGSYNEQFF | TGTGCCAGCAGTCCTACCCAGGGCTCCTACAATGAGCAGTTCTTC
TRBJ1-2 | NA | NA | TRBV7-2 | CASSYSNGGYTF | TGTGCCAGCAGCTATTCTAACGGTGGCTACACCTTC
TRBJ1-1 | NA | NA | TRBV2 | CASSVYVVMNTEAFF | TGTGCCAGCAGTGTCTATGTGGTAATGAACACTGAAGCTTTCTTT
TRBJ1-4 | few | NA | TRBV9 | CASSFGPNEKLFF | TGTGCCAGCAGCTTCGGGCCCAATGAAAAACTGTTTTTT
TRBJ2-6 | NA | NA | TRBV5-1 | CASTPTQGIGANVLTF | TGCGCCAGCACTCCCACGCAGGGGATTGGGGCCAACGTCCTGACTTTC